This TCR beta chain was recorded in a study of spatial heterogeneity in lung cancer. Whole-study results and caveats: Higher tumor mutation counts went along with higher counts of expanded intratumoral alpha and beta TCRs. Approximate estimated coverage of tumor T cells amounted to about 7% for alpha and less than 15% for beta chains.

Trimming shortened V by 0 bases and J by 4 bases, and 3 bases separated the two germline ends. The length of the CDR3 is 12 residues. Germline loops: CDR1 SGHRS, CDR2 YFSETQ. Time point in this sample: sample taken at primary tumor resection. Individual TCR cDNA molecules each bore their own unique molecular identifier. MiXCR, run by TCRdb on the 5' RACE reads, gives a single entry per CDR3 protein. Found here are some 97,000 distinct CDR3 sequences, around 4.8% of them singletons; the top ten hold about 20%. This clonotype was found many times. Its specificity is unknown. This sequence was found in a male donor with early-stage non-small cell lung cancer. The specimen comprised lung tumor tissue, sampled at surgery. The V gene is TRBV5-1, the J gene TRBJ2-3; no clear D. The CDR3 is CASSLAADTQYF. DNA for the CDR3: TGCGCCAGCAGCTTGGCTGCAGATACGCAGTATTTT.